The 19 T cell receptor beta chains in this list originate from one sample, sequenced in a study of CD8 T cells in Susac syndrome. With random hexamers, reverse transcription was performed on roughly 0.5 to 1 ug of RNA. Each CDR3 protein is one row after TCRdb ran MiXCR on the immunoSEQ multiplex PCR reads. Among tens of thousands of distinct CDR3 sequences, approximately 94% were seen once, and the ten largest hold roughly 0.27%. Sequencing used CD8+ T cells from PBMCs. The receptors come from a human donor in good health.

This chain connects TRBV4-3 to TRBJ1-5; D is possibly TRBD1 (5 bases). Trimming took 1 base from V and 6 from J, leaving 10 bases between them. Per germline, CDR1 LGHNA and CDR2 YSLEER. The CDR3 covers 14 residues. The CDR3 region is CASSQVEGTQPQHF. The DNA for the CDR3 is TGCGCCAGCAGCCAAGTGGAGGGGACTCAGCCCCAGCATTTT.

The chain is built from TRBV27 and TRBJ1-1; D is possibly TRBD1 (6 bases). This CDR3 comprises 16 residues. V shed 4 bases and J shed 0 bases, with 15 bases lying between them. Looked up from germline, CDR1 is MNHEY and CDR2 is SMNVEV (reference sequence). The CDR3 loop reads CASSSNREIMNTEAFF. The CDR3 coding sequence is TGTGCCAGCAGTTCGAACAGGGAAATCATGAACACTGAAGCTTTCTTT.

This clonotype was observed a single time. The rearrangement uses TRBV27 and TRBJ2-1; D gene uncertain. The V gene lost 8 bases and the J gene lost 5 bases, with 10 bases spanning the gap. In germline, CDR1 is MNHEY, CDR2 SMNVEV (reference sequence). CDR3 length: 12 residues. The CDR3 here is CASLAKDNEQFF. CDR3 in DNA: TGTGCCAGCCTCGCGAAGGACAATGAGCAGTTCTTC.

The chain carries TRBV27 and TRBJ2-1; D gene unclear. Trimming removed 2 bases from V and 4 bases from J, with 6 bases in between. Per germline, CDR1 MNHEY and CDR2 SMNVEV (reference sequence). The CDR3 contains 13 residues. Written as DNA, the CDR3 is TGTGCCAGCAGTTTAGATGGGTACAATGAGCAGTTCTTC. It codes for CASSLDGYNEQFF.

This chain links TRBV12-3 or TRBV12-4 with TRBJ2-6; 8 bases are shared with TRBD2. V was pared by 6 bases and J by 2 bases, with 6 bases of the junction left unmatched. The CDR3 runs to 16 residues. The CDR3 sequence: CASRFRGGAGANVLTF. The CDR3 DNA follows: TGTGCCAGCAGATTCCGGGGGGGAGCTGGGGCCAACGTCCTGACTTTC.

The genes are TRBV11-2 and TRBJ1-2, with D maybe TRBD1 (5 bases). The germline CDR1 and CDR2 sequences are SGHAT and FQNNGV. There are 15 residues in the CDR3. The V end was cut by 1 base, the J end by 1 base, with 10 bases between. Here the CDR3 reads CASSLVEDSNYGYTF. CDR3 in DNA: TGTGCCAGCAGCTTAGTCGAAGACAGTAACTATGGCTACACCTTC.

The CDR3 DNA sequence: TGTGCCAGCAGTTTGTCCCAGGGCCAGCCCCAGCATTTT. It codes for CASSLSQGQPQHF. The rearrangement joins TRBV27 to TRBJ1-5; possibly TRBD1 for D (5 bases). Trimming removed 3 bases at V and 7 bases at J, with 10 bases between. The CDR3 length is 13 residues. Germline V lookup: CDR1 MNHEY, CDR2 SMNVEV (reference sequence).

This clonotype was picked up one time. This may arise from a read error, as a much more abundant clone is one base away. The chain uses TRBV7-9 and TRBJ2-1; TRBD1 agrees at 11 bases. CDR1 and CDR2 from the germline V gene are SEHNR and FQNEAQ (reference sequence). With 8 bases clipped from V and 8 bases from J, the junction kept 14 bases outside the gene matches. The CDR3 covers 16 residues. The CDR3 sequence is CASPADRGRTGDEQFF. In nucleotides, the CDR3 is TGTGCCAGCCCCGCGGACAGGGGGCGTACGGGGGATGAGCAGTTCTTC.

The rearrangement links TRBV5-1 to TRBJ2-3, with D possibly being TRBD2 (5 bases). V lost 6 bases and J 1 base, leaving 18 bases between the germline ends. This CDR3 contains 16 residues. Germline loops: CDR1 SGHRS, CDR2 YFSETQ. The CDR3 sequence is CASNGGELSGTDTQYF. The CDR3 DNA follows: TGCGCCAGCAATGGTGGGGAGCTTAGTGGCACAGATACGCAGTATTTT.

The chain carries TRBV27 and TRBJ2-3; D gene uncertain. CDR1 MNHEY and CDR2 SMNVEV come from the germline V gene (reference sequence). This CDR3 is 12 amino acids long. V lost 3 bases and J 2 bases, leaving 3 bases between the germline ends. This chain's CDR3 is CASSFNTDTQYF. For the CDR3, the DNA is TGTGCCAGCAGTTTTAACACAGATACGCAGTATTTT.

In its sample, this clonotype was seen once. The V gene is TRBV12-3 or TRBV12-4, the J gene TRBJ2-7; D perhaps matches TRBD2 (5 bases). The germline V and J ends were trimmed by 3 bases and 0 bases, with 6 bases remaining between them. The CDR3 loop spans 13 amino acids. In nucleotides, the CDR3 is TGTGCCAGCAGTTTTGGGAGCTCCTACGAGCAGTACTTC. It codes for CASSFGSSYEQYF.

The rearrangement links TRBV28 to TRBJ2-5; 7 bases align to TRBD2. Per germline, CDR1 MDHEN and CDR2 SYDVKM. This CDR3 contains 14 residues. With V trimmed by 2 bases and J by 5 bases, 5 bases remained unmatched. The CDR3 DNA follows: TGTGCCAGCAGTTTACCGGGAGGAGGGGAGACCCAGTACTTC. Translating gives CASSLPGGGETQYF.

The chain links TRBV27 to TRBJ1-6; D gene uncertain. This CDR3 contains 12 residues. Germline V gene sequence: CDR1 MNHEY, CDR2 SMNVEV (reference sequence). V lost 8 bases to trimming and J lost 7 bases, with 9 bases between them. CDR3 amino acids: CASLTGNSPLHF. The CDR3, as DNA: TGTGCCAGCTTGACGGGGAATTCACCCCTCCACTTT.

This clonotype was recorded a few times. The chain links TRBV5-1 to TRBJ2-1; D possibly uses TRBD1 or TRBD2 (6 bases each). This CDR3 region has 14 residues. V was pared by 0 bases and J by 9 bases, with 13 bases between. The germline CDR1 and CDR2 sequences are SGHRS and YFSETQ. Written as DNA, the CDR3 is TGCGCCAGCAGCTTGGAGGGCGGGACAACTGAGCAGTTCTTC. Translated, it gives CASSLEGGTTEQFF.

This clonotype was found a few times. This rearrangement joins TRBV7-8 to TRBJ1-2, with 7 bases fitting TRBD1. CDR3 length: 13 amino acids. Per germline, CDR1 SGHVS and CDR2 FQNEAQ. J gave up 6 bases and V 5 bases, and 6 bases lay outside the gene matches. CDR3 sequence (DNA): TGTGCCAGCAGCCAGTACGGGACAGATGGCTACACCTTC. Its translation: CASSQYGTDGYTF.

The chain carries TRBV9 and TRBJ2-5, with 11 bases aligning to TRBD1. The germline V gene has CDR1 SGDLS and CDR2 YYNGEE. The CDR3 has 16 amino acids. V dropped 4 bases and J dropped 5; count of bases not matched to a gene: 10. The CDR3 here is CASSPWWDRGMETQYF. Here the CDR3 DNA reads TGTGCCAGCAGCCCCTGGTGGGACAGGGGGATGGAGACCCAGTACTTC.

V gene TRBV2 combines with J gene TRBJ2-2; the D gene is possibly TRBD2 (6 bases). Germline CDR1 is SNHLY and CDR2 is FYNNEI. The CDR3 runs to 16 residues. V shed 7 bases and J shed 1 base, with 16 bases lying between them. The CDR3 protein is CASKFPLGGNTGELFF. In DNA, the CDR3 is TGTGCCAGCAAGTTCCCCCTGGGAGGGAACACCGGGGAGCTGTTTTTT.

The CDR3 DNA reads as TGTGCCAGCAGCCCCTGGACAGGGGGCAATGAGCAGTTCTTC. Protein: CASSPWTGGNEQFF. V is TRBV9 and J is TRBJ2-1; 10 bases are shared with TRBD1. The CDR3 is 14 residues long. After removal of 4 bases from V and 6 bases from J, the junction contained 4 bases not matched to a gene. The V gene's germline CDR1 is SGDLS and CDR2 YYNGEE. Drawing the rest from reference TRBV9 and TRBJ2-1, the complete variable domain is DSGVTQTPKHLITATGQRVTLRCSPRSGDLSVYWYQQSLDQGLQFLIQYYNGEERAKGNILERFSAQQFPDLHSELNLSSLELGDSALYFCASSPWTGGNEQFFGPGTRLTVL.

This clonotype was seen a handful of times. This chain joins TRBV12-3 or TRBV12-4 and TRBJ2-7; the D is unclear. This CDR3 is built from 12 residues. V lost 5 bases and J lost 3, with 8 bases in between. The CDR3 sequence is CASSPVYYEQYF. The CDR3 DNA reads as TGTGCCAGCAGTCCAGTCTACTACGAGCAGTACTTC.